One T cell receptor (beta chain) is described in this entry. Trimming cost V 2 bases and J 8 bases, with 18 bases left between them. CDR3 length: 16 residues. From germline, CDR1 is LGHNA and CDR2 YNFKEQ. Clones were sequenced by immunoSEQ multiplex PCR, and TCRdb holds only the in-frame ones, with some missing. This sample carries about 600,000 clones, around 77% of them seen once, and the ten largest clones take 12%. The data were taken from a study of shared clonotypes between healthy human individuals. The source material was PBMCs. The receptor comes from a woman between 40 and 50 years old in good health. Some clones in this sample may be carry-over from other donors' samples. The V and J genes are TRBV4-2 and TRBJ1-4; the D gene is possibly TRBD1 (5 bases). CDR3 coding DNA: TGTGCCAGCAGCCAATTAGTAGGAGGGCGGGACGAAAAACTGTTTTTT. Translation: CASSQLVGGRDEKLFF.